The following is a TCR beta chain sequence with its context. Its antigen is unidentified. According to the study, TCR beta libraries were built with iRepertoire HTBI primers and CDR3-region Arm-PCR. TCRdb called the multiplex PCR reads again in MiXCR, with one record for every CDR3 protein. The sample has 410,000 or so distinct CDR3 sequences, approximately 15% seen once; the top ten hold around 17%. Time point given: newly diagnosed GD, antithyroid drugs for less than 3 months. Preparation of the TCR library used RNA extracted from PBMCs. The data originate from a study of regulatory T cells in long-lasting Graves disease. Across the whole study: Prior antithyroid drug treatment in newly diagnosed Graves' patients lasted under 3 months.

Germline V CDR1 and CDR2: MNHEY, SVGAGI. Trimming removed 0 bases from V and 5 bases from J; junction bases left unmatched: 12. The CDR3 has 18 amino acids. Regarding the study as a whole: Favoring TRBV28, TRBJ1-2 and TRBJ2-5 was a feature seen in persistent disease.

These data also featured in a second study, about T cells in Graves' hyperthyroidism and ophthalmopathy. That source reports: Among the patients, aged 18 to 65, hyperthyroidism was newly diagnosed and had lasted under 2 months. Diagnosis rested on symptoms, serum thyroxine and TRAb, thyroid ultrasound, and orbital computed tomography.

The origin of this receptor is a woman in her twenties or thirties with Graves disease. The specimen was peripheral blood mononuclear cells (PBMCs), collected at new diagnosis, from a patient treated with antithyroid drugs. The chain employs TRBV6-5 and TRBJ2-3; 9 nucleotides align to TRBD2. CDR3 nucleotides: TGTGCCAGCAGTTACTCGGCTCCGGCGGGAGGGCCTAGAGATACGCAGTATTTT. Translating gives CASSYSAPAGGPRDTQYF.